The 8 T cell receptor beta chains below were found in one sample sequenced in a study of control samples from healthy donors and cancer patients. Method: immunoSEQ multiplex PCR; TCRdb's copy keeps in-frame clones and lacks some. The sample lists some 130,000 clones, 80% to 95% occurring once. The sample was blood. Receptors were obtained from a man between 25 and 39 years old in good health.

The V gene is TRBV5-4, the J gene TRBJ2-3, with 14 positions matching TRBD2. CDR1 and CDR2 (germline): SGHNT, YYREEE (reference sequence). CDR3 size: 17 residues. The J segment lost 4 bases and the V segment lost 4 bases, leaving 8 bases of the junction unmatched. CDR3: CASSTGLAGARADTQYF. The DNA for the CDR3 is TGTGCCAGCAGCACGGGACTAGCGGGAGCTAGAGCAGATACGCAGTATTTT.

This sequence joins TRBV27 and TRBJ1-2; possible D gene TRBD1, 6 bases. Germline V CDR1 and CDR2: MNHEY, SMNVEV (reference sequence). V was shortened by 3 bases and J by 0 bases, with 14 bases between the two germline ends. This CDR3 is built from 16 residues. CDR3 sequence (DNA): TGTGCCAGCAGTTTTCTGGCAGGGGTAACTAACTATGGCTACACCTTC. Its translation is CASSFLAGVTNYGYTF.

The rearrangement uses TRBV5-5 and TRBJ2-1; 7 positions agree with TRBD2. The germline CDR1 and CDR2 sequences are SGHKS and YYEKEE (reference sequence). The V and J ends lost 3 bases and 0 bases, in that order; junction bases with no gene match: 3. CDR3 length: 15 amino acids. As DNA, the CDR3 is TGTGCCAGCAGCTACCTAGCGGTCTCCTACAATGAGCAGTTCTTC. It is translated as CASSYLAVSYNEQFF.

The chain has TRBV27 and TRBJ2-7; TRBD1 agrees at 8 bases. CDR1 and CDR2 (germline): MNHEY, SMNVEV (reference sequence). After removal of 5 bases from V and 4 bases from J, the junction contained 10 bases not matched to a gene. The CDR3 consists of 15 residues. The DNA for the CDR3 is TGTGCCAGCAGTCTCTCCGGGACAGGTGGTTACGAGCAGTACTTC. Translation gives CASSLSGTGGYEQYF.

The CDR3 DNA is TGTGCCAGCAACCTCCAGGGGGCAGATACGCAGTATTTT. It specifies CASNLQGADTQYF. The chain carries TRBV28 and TRBJ2-3, with 7 bases identical to TRBD1. There are 13 residues in the CDR3. Germline V gene sequence: CDR1 MDHEN, CDR2 SYDVKM. V was clipped by 7 bases and J by 4 bases; unmatched bases: 5.

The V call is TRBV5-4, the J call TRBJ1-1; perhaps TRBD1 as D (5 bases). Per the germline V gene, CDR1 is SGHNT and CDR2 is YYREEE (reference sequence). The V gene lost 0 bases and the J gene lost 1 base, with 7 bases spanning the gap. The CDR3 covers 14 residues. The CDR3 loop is CASSLEGPNTEAFF. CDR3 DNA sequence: TGTGCCAGCAGCTTGGAGGGACCGAACACTGAAGCTTTCTTT. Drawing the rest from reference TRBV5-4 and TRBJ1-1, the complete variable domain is ETGVTQSPTHLIKTRGQQVTLRCSSQSGHNTVSWYQQALGQGPQFIFQYYREEENGRGNFPPRFSGLQFPNYSSELNVNALELDDSALYLCASSLEGPNTEAFFGQGTRLTVV.

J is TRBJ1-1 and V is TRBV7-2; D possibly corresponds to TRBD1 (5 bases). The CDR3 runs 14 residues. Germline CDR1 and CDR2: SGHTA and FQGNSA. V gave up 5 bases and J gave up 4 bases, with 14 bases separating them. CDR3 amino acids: CASSPIGGSTEAFF. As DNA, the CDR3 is TGTGCCAGCAGCCCGATCGGGGGGAGCACTGAAGCTTTCTTT. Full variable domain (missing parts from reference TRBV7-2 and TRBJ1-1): GAGVSQSPSNKVTEKGKDVELRCDPISGHTALYWYRQSLGQGLEFLIYFQGNSAPDKSGLPSDRFSAERTGGSVSTLTIQRTQQEDSAVYLCASSPIGGSTEAFFGQGTRLTVV.

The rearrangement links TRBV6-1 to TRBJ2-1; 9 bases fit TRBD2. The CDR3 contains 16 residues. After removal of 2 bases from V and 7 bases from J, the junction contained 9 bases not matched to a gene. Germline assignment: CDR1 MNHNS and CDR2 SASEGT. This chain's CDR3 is CASSETLAGRPNEQFF. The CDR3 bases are TGTGCCAGCAGTGAAACCCTAGCGGGACGGCCAAATGAGCAGTTCTTC.